The present TCR beta chain was sequenced within a study of post-analysis software for immune sequencing data. A remark on this clonotype: Its antigen is not identified.

Germline CDR1 and CDR2: MGHRA and YSYEKL. Deletions cut 0 bases from V and 6 bases from J, with 9 bases between. The CDR3 spans 13 residues. General observations from the study: The five TRBV segments detected at higher frequency in patients than in controls included TRBV5-6, TRBV5-1 and TRBV20-1. Multiple sclerosis was associated with a significant reduction in normalized Chao1 diversity relative to controls.

TCR beta libraries were prepared from cDNA with unique molecular identifiers. T cells, about 0.9 to 10 million of them, yielded approximately 500,000 cDNA molecules. TCRdb fed the PCR reads into MiXCR, producing one record per CDR3 protein. The data hold hundreds of thousands of distinct CDR3 sequences, with 44% observed a single time. The V gene is TRBV4-1, the J gene TRBJ2-7; D not certain. This sequence was found in a girl aged 5-17 years with multiple sclerosis. Sequencing was done on a sample of blood. The CDR3 bases are TGCGCCAGCAGCCAAGATTATGGAGTCGAGCAGTACTTC. The encoded protein is CASSQDYGVEQYF.